This T cell receptor (beta chain) is drawn from a study of blood T cell repertoires in COVID-19. Produced via immunoSEQ multiplex PCR; TCRdb's table is partial and in-frame only. This table holds just under 250,000 clones, approximately 83% found once. V was clipped by 3 bases and J by 1 base, with 9 bases between them. This CDR3 region has 13 residues. Per germline, CDR1 DFQATT and CDR2 SNEGSKA (reference sequence). V usage is TRBV20-1 and J usage is TRBJ1-1; D call uncertain. The material sequenced was peripheral blood. The clonotype was recovered from a woman aged 25 to 39 who had recovered from COVID-19. The CDR3 DNA sequence: TGCAGTGCTAGTGGCCAGGCGAACACTGAAGCTTTCTTT. It specifies CSASGQANTEAFF.